The sequence of this TCR beta chain was determined in a study of CD8+ T cells in alopecia areata. Study-wide background: Each of the treated patients was given oral tofacitinib, 5 to 10 mg twice daily, for moderate-to-severe alopecia areata. Percent of scalp involved defined treated patients' severity scores.

Germline V CDR1 and CDR2: PRHDT, FYEKMQ (reference sequence). The CDR3 is 14 residues long. V was pared by 2 bases and J by 5 bases, with 12 bases between. Overall study findings and caveats: It was less clear whether patients shared TCRs than it was in mice, possibly because of HLA.

RNA was extracted and reverse transcribed into cDNA as the sequencing template. Sequenced by immunoSEQ multiplex PCR; TCRdb stores in-frame clones only, minus some. The repertoire holds 75,000 to 85,000 clones, with approximately 66% as singletons. Treatment meaning: oral pan-JAK inhibitor, 5-10 mg twice daily. Details on this clone: Its antigen is not known.

The rearrangement links TRBV13 to TRBJ2-5; D is perhaps TRBD1 (5 bases). The clonotype was recovered from a human donor with alopecia areata. The input for sequencing was CD8+ T cells sorted from blood, taken at week 24, from a patient treated with tofacitinib. The CDR3 DNA sequence: TGTGCCAGCAGCTTAAGGGCCAGGGTGGAGACCCAGTACTTC. Translation gives CASSLRARVETQYF.